The clone carrying this TCR beta chain came up once. Its antigen is unknown. This sample stems from a study of T cell responses to AZD1222 COVID-19 vaccine. Broader study findings: Repertoires in all cases were sampled only once the peak T cell response had passed. Vaccine-associated CD4 TCRs spanned spike, dominant at 160-218 and 743-854. It was only a handful of AZD1222 recipients who were seropositive at baseline. Donors were mostly white British, more females; clonal diversity possibly underestimated.

Assay used: immunoSEQ multiplex PCR; TCRdb lists only in-frame clones, some missing. The sample carries roughly 170,000 clones, about 86% recorded once. The sequence came from an adult in good health. This specimen was peripheral blood, taken on day 0 of AZD1222 vaccination.

CDR3 loop: CASSEGGSYEQYF. The CDR3 nucleotides read TGCGCCAGCAGCGAAGGGGGGTCCTACGAGCAGTACTTC. The gene calls are TRBV4-1 and TRBJ2-7, with D perhaps TRBD1 or TRBD2 (6 bases each). Germline V gene lookup returns CDR1 MGHRA and CDR2 YSYEKL. This CDR3 spans 13 amino acids. Between the trimmed V and J ends, which lost 5 bases and 1 base, there was a span of 9 bases.